A single sample gave rise to the 2 T cell receptor beta chains below, sequenced in a study of blood T cell repertoires in COVID-19. Profiling relied on immunoSEQ multiplex PCR, and the TCRdb table lists in-frame clones only, not all of them. The table records about 270,000 clones, 85% to 90% of them present only once. What was sequenced was peripheral blood. The receptors shown here come from a woman between 25 and 40 years old with COVID-19, enrolled during active disease.

V usage is TRBV29-1 and J usage is TRBJ1-3; unclear D gene. The ends were cut back, 6 bases at V and 2 bases at J, with 14 bases in the middle. Germline CDR1 SQVTM, CDR2 ANQGSEA. There are 14 residues in the CDR3. CDR3 sequence (DNA): TGCAGCGTCACTTTTACAGAACCTGGAAACACCATATATTTT. This gives the protein CSVTFTEPGNTIYF.

The CDR3: CASSIFGDEQYF. The CDR3 DNA is TGTGCCAGTAGTATTTTCGGGGACGAGCAGTACTTC. The chain is built from TRBV19 and TRBJ2-7, with D possibly matching TRBD2 (5 bases). Germline V lookup: CDR1 LNHDA, CDR2 SQIVND (reference sequence). The CDR3 is 12 amino acids. V shed 3 bases and J shed 5 bases, with 8 bases lying between them.